These 16 T cell receptor beta chains came from one sample sequenced in a study of CD8+CD57+ T cells in acquired aplastic anemia. An expansion of CD8+CD57+ cells by flow cytometry had been shown in patients chosen for sequencing. Profiling that covered TCR beta VDJ and CDR3 relied on genomic DNA as its template. MiXCR, applied by TCRdb to the reads, yields one record per CDR3 protein. This sample has approximately 300,000 distinct CDR3 sequences, with roughly 61% found just once. Sequenced: sorted CD4+, CD8+, or CD8+CD57+ T cells (not recorded which) from PBMCs. These receptors were taken from a human donor with aplastic anemia.

The chain is built from TRBV24-1 and TRBJ2-3; 9 bases match TRBD1. Per germline, CDR1 KGHDR and CDR2 SFDVKD. The CDR3 is made up of 15 amino acids. CDR3 bases: TGTGCTAGAGCTCCGGGACAGGGTAGCGCAGATACGCAGTATTTT. Protein product: CARAPGQGSADTQYF.

The genes are TRBV25-1 and TRBJ2-1, with D perhaps being TRBD1 or TRBD2 (5 bases each). The CDR3 spans 17 residues. V was shortened by 5 bases and J by 2 bases, with 19 bases between the two germline ends. The germline gives CDR1 MGHDK, CDR2 SYGVNS. In DNA form, the CDR3 reads TGTGCCAGCAGTCCGGGCGGTGGGGGTTACCCCTACAATGAGCAGTTCTTC. Encoded protein: CASSPGGGGYPYNEQFF.

The chain couples TRBV7-9 to TRBJ1-1; D not certain. The CDR3 has 14 residues. Germline lookup yields CDR1 SEHNR and CDR2 FQNEAQ (reference sequence). The V and J ends lost 8 bases and 11 bases respectively, with 24 bases between them. The CDR3 protein is CASRPDSQDGVAFF. Written as DNA, the CDR3 is TGTGCCAGCCGCCCCGACTCCCAAGATGGCGTTGCTTTCTTT.

This clonotype was seen repeatedly, ten times or more. The chain has TRBV5-6 and TRBJ1-2; D possibly corresponds to TRBD1 (6 bases). CDR1 SGHDT and CDR2 YYEEEE come from the germline V gene. The CDR3 contains 15 residues. The ends were cut back, 0 bases at V and 2 bases at J, with 11 bases in the middle. The CDR3 nucleotides are TGTGCCAGCAGCTTGGCCAAAACAGGGAACTATGGCTACACCTTC. Translating gives CASSLAKTGNYGYTF.

This clonotype has a handful of counts. The V gene is TRBV29-1, the J gene TRBJ1-5, with D perhaps TRBD1 (6 bases). Germline V gene sequence: CDR1 SQVTM, CDR2 ANQGSEA. With 4 bases removed from V and 6 bases from J, the gap between germline ends came to 13 bases. This CDR3 contains 13 residues. The CDR3 loop is CSVVSGARQPQHF. The DNA for the CDR3 is TGCAGCGTTGTATCGGGGGCGCGTCAGCCCCAGCATTTT.

There are many counts of this clonotype. The rearrangement uses TRBV19 and TRBJ2-1; TRBD2 matches 7 bases. The junction had 9 bases not matched to a gene; V was cut back by 1 base and J by 9 bases. The CDR3 sequence is 15 residues long. Germline CDR1 is LNHDA and CDR2 is SQIVND (reference sequence). CDR3 in amino acids: CASSIGGGITTEQFF. The CDR3 DNA is TGTGCCAGTAGTATAGGGGGGGGGATTACGACTGAGCAGTTCTTC.

The rearrangement uses TRBV7-2 and TRBJ1-5; D call uncertain. This CDR3 comprises 14 residues. The germline CDR1 and CDR2 sequences are SGHTA and FQGNSA. V gave up 5 bases and J gave up 6 bases, with 14 bases separating them. The CDR3 is CASSPDSGVQPQHF. The CDR3 nucleotides read TGTGCCAGCAGCCCCGATTCCGGCGTTCAGCCCCAGCATTTT.

In its sample, this clonotype was seen many times. This sequence joins TRBV11-3 and TRBJ2-2; tentatively, D is TRBD2 (6 bases). CDR1 and CDR2 from the germline V gene are SGHNT and YENEEA. The CDR3 is 16 amino acids. The V end was cut by 1 base, the J end by 8 bases, with 17 bases between. CDR3 loop: CASSLVLSGLSGELFF. CDR3 nucleotide sequence: TGTGCCAGCAGCTTAGTACTTAGCGGCCTTTCAGGGGAGCTGTTTTTT.

Many counts were recorded for this clonotype. CDR3 protein: CASSGGTSGPQETQYF. The DNA for the CDR3 is TGCGCCAGCAGCGGCGGGACTAGCGGGCCCCAAGAGACCCAGTACTTC. The chain links TRBV5-1 to TRBJ2-5, with 12 bases identical to TRBD2. There are 16 residues in the CDR3. V gave up 4 bases and J gave up 1 base; unmatched junction bases: 5. The germline V gene has CDR1 SGHRS and CDR2 YFSETQ. The entire variable domain, with the rest obtained from reference TRBV5-1 and TRBJ2-5, is as follows: KAGVTQTPRYLIKTRGQQVTLSCSPISGHRSVSWYQQTPGQGLQFLFEYFSETQRNKGNFPGRFSGRQFSNSRSEMNVSTLELGDSALYLCASSGGTSGPQETQYFGPGTRLLVL.

V and J are TRBV19 and TRBJ2-3; TRBD2 agrees at 11 bases. The CDR3 extends over 16 amino acids. Looked up from germline, CDR1 is LNHDA and CDR2 is SQIVND (reference sequence). V lost 1 base and J lost 0; bases outside the gene matches: 0. The CDR3 coding sequence is TGTGCCAGTAGTATAGGGACTAGCGGGAGCACAGATACGCAGTATTTT. It translates to CASSIGTSGSTDTQYF. Full variable domain (remainder filled in from reference TRBV19 and TRBJ2-3): DGGITQSPKYLFRKEGQNVTLSCEQNLNHDAMYWYRQDPGQGLRLIYYSQIVNDFQKGDIAEGYSVSREKKESFPLTVTSAQKNPTAFYLCASSIGTSGSTDTQYFGPGTRLTVL.

A word on this clonotype: At one end, the junction sequence differs from germline, possibly due to a read error. The chain uses TRBV20-1 and TRBJ2-1; TRBD2 aligns across 7 bases. CDR1 is DFQATT, CDR2 SNEGSKA, per germline (reference sequence). The CDR3 is 13 amino acids. In nucleotides, the CDR3 is TGCAGTGCATACAGCGGGGACTACAATGAACAGTTCTTC. Its protein product is CSAYSGDYNEQFF.

In its sample, this clonotype was seen a few times. The rearrangement joins TRBV7-3 to TRBJ1-1, with no clear D. V lost 4 bases, J lost 1 base, and 7 bases lay in between. The CDR3 runs 13 residues. Germline assignment: CDR1 SGHTA and CDR2 FQGTGA. The CDR3 sequence is CASSSDGNTEAFF. The CDR3 DNA reads TGTGCCAGCAGCTCGGACGGGAACACTGAAGCTTTCTTT.

This clonotype came up many times. V is TRBV19 and J is TRBJ2-1; D is unclear. Germline V gives CDR1 LNHDA, CDR2 SQIVND (reference sequence). V lost 3 bases and J 5 bases, leaving 14 bases between the germline ends. The CDR3 sequence is 15 residues long. CDR3 amino acids: CASSIAGVQNNEQFF. As DNA, the CDR3 is TGTGCCAGTAGTATCGCAGGAGTACAGAACAATGAGCAGTTCTTC.

The chain uses TRBV29-1 and TRBJ2-7; no clear D. Germline V gives CDR1 SQVTM, CDR2 ANQGSEA. Trimming stripped 5 bases from V and 3 bases from J, with 5 bases between. This CDR3 contains 10 residues. For the CDR3, the DNA is TGCAGCGTTAGGGACTACGAGCAGTACTTC. Translation: CSVRDYEQYF.

The genes are TRBV4-3 and TRBJ2-7; 7 nucleotides agree with TRBD1. The germline V gene has CDR1 LGHNA and CDR2 YSLEER. V lost 1 base and J lost 3; bases outside the gene matches: 6. CDR3 length equals 15 residues. For the CDR3, the DNA is TGCGCCAGCAGCCAAGGCCCCCGGGACAGCTACGAGCAGTACTTC. Its translation: CASSQGPRDSYEQYF.

The J gene is TRBJ2-4, the V gene TRBV19; the D gene is possibly TRBD1 (5 bases). The CDR3 runs to 13 residues. With 5 bases removed from V and 9 bases from J, the gap between germline ends came to 14 bases. Germline V gives CDR1 LNHDA, CDR2 SQIVND (reference sequence). The CDR3 DNA reads as TGTGCCAGTAGTCCCCAAAGGGGTACCATTCAGTACTTC. Protein product: CASSPQRGTIQYF.